This entry features one T cell receptor (beta chain) sequence. Its antigen is not known. Unsorted bulk tissue of roughly 20-31 mg yielded co-extracted RNA and DNA. Patients carried chronic HBV infection without prior treatment. Tumor samples each held over 80% viable tumor cells. This CDR3 has 15 amino acids. V lost 4 bases, J lost 5 bases, and 11 bases stayed unmatched. From germline, CDR1 is SGHRS and CDR2 YFSETQ. The data were taken from a study of tumor-infiltrating lymphocytes in primary liver carcinoma. Study summary: With diameters of about 4.2 to 10 cm, tumors were stage T1-T3 N0M0. Notes on the study in general: Tumor region pairs showed greater overlap than either tumor-adjacent or tumor-blood pairs did.

Production of TCR beta cDNA used around 460 ng total RNA together with a constant-region primer. Slightly modified ARM-PCR with three nested multiplex PCR rounds yielded TCR beta libraries. TRBV1-TRBV30 forward and Cbeta reverse primers drove the first two roughly 9-cycle rounds. A single record per CDR3 protein comes from TCRdb applying MiXCR to the multiplex PCR reads. The sample shows 100,000 to 150,000 distinct CDR3 sequences, 55% to 75% of them seen only once. The chain combines TRBV5-1 with TRBJ1-1, with 7 bases fitting TRBD1. Material: liver tumor tissue from sampling region 3. The subset denotes: tumor region T3, left-lateral pole. The source is a woman aged 60 to 75 with primary liver carcinoma and hepatitis B virus infection. The CDR3 nucleotides are TGCGCCAGCAGCCCCGGACAGGTAGAATGGACTGAAGCTTTCTTT. Protein product: CASSPGQVEWTEAFF.